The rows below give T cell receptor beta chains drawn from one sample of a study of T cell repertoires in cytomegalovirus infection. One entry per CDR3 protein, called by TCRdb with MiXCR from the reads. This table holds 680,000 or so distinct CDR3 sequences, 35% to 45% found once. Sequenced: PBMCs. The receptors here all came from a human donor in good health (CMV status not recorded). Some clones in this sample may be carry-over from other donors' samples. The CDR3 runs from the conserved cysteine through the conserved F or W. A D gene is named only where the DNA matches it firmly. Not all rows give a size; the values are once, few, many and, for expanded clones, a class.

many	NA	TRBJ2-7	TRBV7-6	TGTGCCAGCAGCCCCAGCTACAGCTACGAGCAGTACTTC	CASSPSYSYEQYF
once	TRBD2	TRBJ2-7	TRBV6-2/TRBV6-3	TGTGCCAGCAGCCGAGCGGGAGAGTCCTACGAGCAGTACTTC	CASSRAGESYEQYF
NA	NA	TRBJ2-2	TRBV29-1	TGCAGCGTTGAAGTGGTCGGGGAGCTGTTTTTT	CSVEVVGELFF
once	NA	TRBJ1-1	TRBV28	TGTGCCAGCAGTTTAGTAGGGGGGCTTGCTGAAGCTTTCTTT	CASSLVGGLAEAFF
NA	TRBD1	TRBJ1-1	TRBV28	TGTGCCAGCCCCGATAATACAGGGGGTTTCACTGAAGCTTTCTTT	CASPDNTGGFTEAFF
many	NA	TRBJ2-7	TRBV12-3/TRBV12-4	TGTGCCAGCAGTTTACGGGACCACTACGAGCAGTACTTC	CASSLRDHYEQYF
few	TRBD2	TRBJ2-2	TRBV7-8	TGTGCCAGCAGGACTAGCGGGAGGGCCGGGTACACCGGGGAGCTGTTTTTT	CASRTSGRAGYTGELFF
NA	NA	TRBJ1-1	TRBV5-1	TGCGCCAGCAGCTTGGAGGGGGTCCCCACTGAAGCTTTCTTT	CASSLEGVPTEAFF
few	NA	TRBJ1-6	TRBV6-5	TGTGCCAGCAGTTACTCAGTGGGGGATCATTCACCCCTCCACTTT	CASSYSVGDHSPLHF
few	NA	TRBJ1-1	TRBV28	TGTGCCAGCAGTAGGTTGGTTGAAGCTTTCTTT	CASSRLVEAFF
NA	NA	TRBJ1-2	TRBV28	TGTGCCACCCGTGGGCGGCCGGCGGGAACAAGGGGTGGCTACACCTTC	CATRGRPAGTRGGYTF
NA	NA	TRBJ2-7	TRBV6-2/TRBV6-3	TGTGCCAGCAGCCACATGCGGGGGCTCATATCCTACGAGCAGTACTTC	CASSHMRGLISYEQYF
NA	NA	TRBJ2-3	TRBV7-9	TGTGCCAGCAGCCGGACGGTAGATACGCAGTATTTT	CASSRTVDTQYF
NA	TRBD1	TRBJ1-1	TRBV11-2	TGTGCCAGCAGCAACAGCCTTAAAACCGACAGGGAGAACACTGAAGCTTTCTTT	CASSNSLKTDRENTEAFF
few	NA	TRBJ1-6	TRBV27	TGTGCCAGCAGTTTTGGGTTCTATAATTCACCCCTCCACTTT	CASSFGFYNSPLHF
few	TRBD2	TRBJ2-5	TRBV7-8	TGTGCCAGCAGCTTAGGACTAGCGGACAACGTGGCCCAGTACTTC	CASSLGLADNVAQYF
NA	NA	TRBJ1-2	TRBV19	TGTGCCAGTACCATTACAGTGGGATCTGGCTACACCTTC	CASTITVGSGYTF
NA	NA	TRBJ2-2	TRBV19	TGTGCCAGTAGTACCTGGACAGAATCGAACACCGGGGAGCTGTTTTTT	CASSTWTESNTGELFF
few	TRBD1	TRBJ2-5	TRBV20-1	TGCAGTGCTAACAGGGGGATGCAAGAGACCCAGTACTTC	CSANRGMQETQYF
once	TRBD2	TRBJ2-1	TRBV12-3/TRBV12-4	TGTGCCAGCATTTTTGTGACTAGCGGGAGCGATGAGCAGTTCTTC	CASIFVTSGSDEQFF
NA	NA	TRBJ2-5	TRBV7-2	TGTGCCAGCAGCTTAATAGGGTGCGGAAAGACCCAGTACTTC	CASSLIGCGKTQYF
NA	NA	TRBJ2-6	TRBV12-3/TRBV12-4	TGTGCCACCCGAGCTGGGGCCAACGTCCTGACTTTC	CATRAGANVLTF